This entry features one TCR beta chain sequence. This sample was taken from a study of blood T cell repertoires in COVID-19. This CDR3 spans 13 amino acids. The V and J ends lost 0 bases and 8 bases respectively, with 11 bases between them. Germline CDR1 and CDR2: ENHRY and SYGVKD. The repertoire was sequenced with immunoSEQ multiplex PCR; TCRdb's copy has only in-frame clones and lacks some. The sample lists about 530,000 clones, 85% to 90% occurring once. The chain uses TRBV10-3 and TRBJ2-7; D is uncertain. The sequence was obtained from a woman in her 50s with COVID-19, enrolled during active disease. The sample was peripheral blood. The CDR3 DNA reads TGTGCCATCAGTGAGTCGACTCGGCCCCAGCAGTACTTC. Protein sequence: CAISESTRPQQYF.